This T cell receptor (beta chain) was obtained from a study of shared T cell receptors in the human thymus. Trimming took off 4 bases at V and 2 bases at J, with 12 bases between the two ends. Per germline, CDR1 MDHEN and CDR2 SYDVKM. CDR3 length equals 15 residues. Using immunoSEQ multiplex PCR, the repertoire was profiled, and TCRdb retains in-frame clones only, with some absent. The sample yields over 450,000 clones, about four fifths seen once. In addition, the sample was reused for a study of human thymus T cells.

The chain employs TRBV28 and TRBJ2-1; D remains ambiguous. The sequenced material came from thymocytes. The TCR comes from a boy in the first two years of life with a congenital heart defect. Here the CDR3 reads CASSYSSSAYNEQFF. CDR3 in DNA: TGTGCCAGCAGTTACAGCTCATCGGCCTACAATGAGCAGTTCTTC.